These 2 T cell receptor beta chains share one sample of origin, sequenced in a study of T cell changes during pregnancy in multiple sclerosis. Sequenced by immunoSEQ multiplex PCR; TCRdb stores in-frame clones only, minus some. The sample carries fewer than 30,000 clones, 88% recorded once. The sequenced sample was CD8+ T cells from peripheral blood mononuclear cells, obtained in the second trimester of pregnancy. These receptor sequences come from a female donor with multiple sclerosis, enrolled in a pregnancy study.

The chain couples TRBV7-9 to TRBJ1-1, with D perhaps matching TRBD1 (5 bases). The CDR3 has 12 amino acids. Trimming took off 6 bases at V and 4 bases at J, with 9 bases between the two ends. The V gene's germline CDR1 is SEHNR and CDR2 FQNEAQ (reference sequence). The CDR3 loop is CASSSGGTEAFF. The CDR3 nucleotides are TGTGCCAGCAGTTCCGGGGGCACTGAAGCTTTCTTT.

The chain combines TRBV30 with TRBJ1-6; D might be TRBD1 (5 bases). Germline CDR1 and CDR2: GTSNPN and SVGIG (reference sequence). This CDR3 comprises 14 residues. Trimming took 6 bases from V and 0 from J, leaving 9 bases between them. The CDR3 loop is CACQGISYNSPLHF. DNA for the CDR3: TGTGCCTGCCAGGGAATCTCCTATAATTCACCCCTCCACTTT.